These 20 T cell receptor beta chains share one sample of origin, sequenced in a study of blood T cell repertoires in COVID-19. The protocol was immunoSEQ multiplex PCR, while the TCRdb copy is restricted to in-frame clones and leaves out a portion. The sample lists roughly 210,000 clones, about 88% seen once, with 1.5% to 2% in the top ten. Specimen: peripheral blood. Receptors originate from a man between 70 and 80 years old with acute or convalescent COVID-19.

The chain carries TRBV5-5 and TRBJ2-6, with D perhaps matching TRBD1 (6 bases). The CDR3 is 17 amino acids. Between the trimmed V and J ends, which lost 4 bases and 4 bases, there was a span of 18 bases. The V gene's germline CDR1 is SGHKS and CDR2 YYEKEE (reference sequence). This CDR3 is CASSSSDRTSGANVLTF. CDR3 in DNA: TGTGCCAGCAGCAGCAGCGACAGGACGTCCGGGGCCAACGTCCTGACTTTC.

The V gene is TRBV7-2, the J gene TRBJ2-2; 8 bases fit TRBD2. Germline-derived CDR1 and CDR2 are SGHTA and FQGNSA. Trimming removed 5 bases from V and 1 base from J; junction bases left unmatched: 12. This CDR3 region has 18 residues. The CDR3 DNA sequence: TGTGCCAGCAGCCCCCGACCAATGGCGGGAGGGAACACCGGGGAGCTGTTTTTT. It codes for CASSPRPMAGGNTGELFF.

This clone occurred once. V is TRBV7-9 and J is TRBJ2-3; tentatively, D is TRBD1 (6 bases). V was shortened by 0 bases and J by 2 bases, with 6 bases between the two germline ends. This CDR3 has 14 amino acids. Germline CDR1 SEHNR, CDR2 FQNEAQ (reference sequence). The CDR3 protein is CASSLAGHTDTQYF. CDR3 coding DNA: TGTGCCAGCAGCTTAGCGGGACACACAGATACGCAGTATTTT. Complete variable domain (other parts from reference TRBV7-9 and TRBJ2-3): DTGVSQNPRHKITKRGQNVTFRCDPISEHNRLYWYRQTLGQGPEFLTYFQNEAQLEKSRLLSDRFSAERPKGSFSTLEIQRTEQGDSAMYLCASSLAGHTDTQYFGPGTRLTVL.

The CDR3 loop reads CASSSGNQPQHF. The CDR3 DNA reads TGTGCCAGCAGTTCCGGTAATCAGCCCCAGCATTTT. The J gene is TRBJ1-5, the V gene TRBV28; D gene uncertain. Germline CDR1 and CDR2: MDHEN and SYDVKM. This CDR3 is built from 12 residues. With 4 bases removed from V and 4 bases from J, the gap between germline ends came to 5 bases.

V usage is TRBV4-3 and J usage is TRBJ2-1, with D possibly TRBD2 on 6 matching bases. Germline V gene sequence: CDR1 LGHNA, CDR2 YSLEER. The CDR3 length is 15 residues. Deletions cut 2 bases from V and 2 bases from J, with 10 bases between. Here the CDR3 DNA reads TGCGCCAGCAGCCAATCCACGGGGGCCTACAATGAGCAGTTCTTC. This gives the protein CASSQSTGAYNEQFF.

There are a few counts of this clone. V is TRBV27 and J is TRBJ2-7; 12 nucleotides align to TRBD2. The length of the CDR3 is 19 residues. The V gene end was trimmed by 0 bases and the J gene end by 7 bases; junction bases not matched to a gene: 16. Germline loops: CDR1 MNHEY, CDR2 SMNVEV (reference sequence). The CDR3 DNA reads TGTGCCAGCAGTTTATCGGCTAAAACGGGGACTAGCGGGCGGAGTGAGCAGTACTTC. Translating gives CASSLSAKTGTSGRSEQYF.

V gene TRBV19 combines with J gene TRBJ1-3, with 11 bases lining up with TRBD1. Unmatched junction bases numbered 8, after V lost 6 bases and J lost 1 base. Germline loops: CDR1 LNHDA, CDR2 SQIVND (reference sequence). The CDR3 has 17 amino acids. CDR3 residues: CASSHLGQGASGNTIYF. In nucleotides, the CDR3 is TGTGCCAGTAGCCACCTAGGACAGGGGGCTTCTGGAAACACCATATATTTT.

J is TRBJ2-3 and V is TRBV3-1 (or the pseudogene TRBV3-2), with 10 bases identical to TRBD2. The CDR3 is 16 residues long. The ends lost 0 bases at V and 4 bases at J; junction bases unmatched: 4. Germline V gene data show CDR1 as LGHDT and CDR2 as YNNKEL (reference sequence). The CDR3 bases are TGTGCCAGCAGCCAAGATCCCCTAGCGGGAGCAGATACGCAGTATTTT. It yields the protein CASSQDPLAGADTQYF.

The CDR3 here is CASSSRDRAYEQYF. The CDR3 DNA follows: TGTGCCAGTAGTTCCCGGGACAGGGCTTACGAGCAGTACTTC. This chain uses TRBV19 with TRBJ2-7, with 9 positions matching TRBD1. J was trimmed by 4 bases and V by 5 bases; bases with no gene match: 6. This CDR3 spans 14 amino acids. Germline V CDR1 and CDR2: LNHDA, SQIVND (reference sequence).

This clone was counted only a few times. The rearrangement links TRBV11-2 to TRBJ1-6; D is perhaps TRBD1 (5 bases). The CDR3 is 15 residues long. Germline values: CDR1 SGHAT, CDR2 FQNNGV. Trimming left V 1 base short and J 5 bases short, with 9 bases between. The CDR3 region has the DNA TGTGCCAGCAGCTTAGGGGGGAGGAATAATTCACCCCTCCACTTT. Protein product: CASSLGGRNNSPLHF.

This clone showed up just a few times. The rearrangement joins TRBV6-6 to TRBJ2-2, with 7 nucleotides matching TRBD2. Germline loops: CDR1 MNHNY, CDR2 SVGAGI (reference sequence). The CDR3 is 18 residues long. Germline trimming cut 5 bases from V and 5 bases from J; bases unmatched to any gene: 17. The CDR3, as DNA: TGTGCCAGCAGTCCCTCCCCCAGAGGGAGGGCCCGTACCGGGGAGCTGTTTTTT. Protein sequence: CASSPSPRGRARTGELFF.

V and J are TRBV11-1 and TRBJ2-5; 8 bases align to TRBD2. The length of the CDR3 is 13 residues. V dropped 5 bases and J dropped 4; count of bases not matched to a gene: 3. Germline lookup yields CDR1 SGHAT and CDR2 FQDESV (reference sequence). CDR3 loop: CASSPAGVETQYF. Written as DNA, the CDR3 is TGTGCCAGCAGCCCAGCGGGGGTAGAGACCCAGTACTTC.

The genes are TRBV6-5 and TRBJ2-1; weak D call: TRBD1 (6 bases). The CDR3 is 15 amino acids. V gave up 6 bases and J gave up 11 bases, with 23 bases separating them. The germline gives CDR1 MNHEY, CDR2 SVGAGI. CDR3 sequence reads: CASSTTGVPRGKQFF. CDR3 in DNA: TGTGCCAGCAGCACTACCGGGGTCCCCAGGGGCAAGCAGTTCTTC.

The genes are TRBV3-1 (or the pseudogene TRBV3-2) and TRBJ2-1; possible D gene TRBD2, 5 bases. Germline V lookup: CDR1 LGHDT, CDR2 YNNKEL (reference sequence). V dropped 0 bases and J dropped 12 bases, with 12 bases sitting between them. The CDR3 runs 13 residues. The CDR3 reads CASSQEARSGQFF. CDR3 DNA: TGTGCCAGCAGCCAAGAAGCAAGAAGCGGGCAGTTCTTC.

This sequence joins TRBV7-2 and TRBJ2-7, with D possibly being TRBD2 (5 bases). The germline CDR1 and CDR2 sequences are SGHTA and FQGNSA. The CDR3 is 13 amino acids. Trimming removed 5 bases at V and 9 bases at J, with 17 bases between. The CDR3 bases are TGTGCCAGCAGCGCCTCGAGCGGAACTGGGCAGTACTTC. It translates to CASSASSGTGQYF.

This chain's CDR3 is CASSQDQAPRGYTF. DNA for the CDR3: TGTGCCAGCAGCCAAGATCAAGCGCCGCGAGGCTACACCTTC. The chain joins TRBV3-1 (or the pseudogene TRBV3-2) to TRBJ1-2; D remains ambiguous. CDR3 length: 14 residues. Germline V gene data show CDR1 as LGHDT and CDR2 as YNNKEL (reference sequence). Trimming pared 0 bases from V and 8 bases from J, leaving 13 bases between.

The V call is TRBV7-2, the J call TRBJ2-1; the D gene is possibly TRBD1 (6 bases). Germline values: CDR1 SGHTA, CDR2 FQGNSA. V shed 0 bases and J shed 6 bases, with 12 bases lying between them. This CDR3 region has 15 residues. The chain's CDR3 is CASSLANRVVNEQFF. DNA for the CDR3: TGTGCCAGCAGCTTAGCTAACAGGGTTGTCAATGAGCAGTTCTTC.

CDR3 in amino acids: CATSDSSGSNYNEQFF. The CDR3 nucleotides read TGTGCCACCAGTGATTCTAGCGGGAGTAACTACAATGAGCAGTTCTTC. The chain carries TRBV24-1 and TRBJ2-1, with 10 bases that match TRBD2. CDR1 and CDR2 from the germline V gene are KGHDR and SFDVKD. The junction had 3 bases not matched to a gene; V was cut back by 2 bases and J by 3 bases. CDR3 length equals 16 residues.

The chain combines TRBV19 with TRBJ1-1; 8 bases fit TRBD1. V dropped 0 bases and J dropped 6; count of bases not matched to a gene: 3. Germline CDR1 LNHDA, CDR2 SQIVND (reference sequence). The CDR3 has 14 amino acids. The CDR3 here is CASSIDQGAAEAFF. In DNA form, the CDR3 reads TGTGCCAGTAGTATAGATCAGGGGGCAGCTGAAGCTTTCTTT.

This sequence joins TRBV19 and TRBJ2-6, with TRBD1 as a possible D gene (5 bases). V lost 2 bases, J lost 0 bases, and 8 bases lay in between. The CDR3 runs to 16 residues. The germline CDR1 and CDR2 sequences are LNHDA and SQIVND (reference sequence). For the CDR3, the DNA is TGTGCCAGTAGTATACTGGGGCGCTCTGGGGCCAACGTCCTGACTTTC. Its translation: CASSILGRSGANVLTF.